Below, 2 T cell receptor beta chains from the same sample are listed, as sequenced in a study of T-cell memory formation after mild COVID-19. TCRdb reprocessed the 5' RACE reads with MiXCR, giving one entry per CDR3 protein. The profile covers hundreds of thousands of distinct CDR3 sequences, with roughly 15% appearing a single time and approximately 21% taken by the ten largest. Sequenced: PBMCs or a T cell subset sorted from them (not recorded which). The receptor source for this set is a man aged 18 to 30 who had mild COVID-19 (a few samples of this study predate the infection). Cell type and time point are not known.

This chain joins TRBV20-1 and TRBJ2-2, with D perhaps matching TRBD2 (7 bases). CDR1 is DFQATT and CDR2 is SNEGSKA in the germline V gene (reference sequence). The length of the CDR3 is 15 residues. The V end was cut by 3 bases, the J end by 4 bases, with 15 bases between. The chain's CDR3 is CSASPRGGGTGELFF. In DNA form, the CDR3 reads TGCAGTGCTAGCCCCAGGGGAGGGGGCACCGGGGAGCTGTTTTTT.

This clonotype was seen ten or more times. The V gene is TRBV19, the J gene TRBJ2-1; TRBD2 is a possible D gene (5 bases). CDR1 and CDR2 from the germline V gene are LNHDA and SQIVND (reference sequence). The V end was cut by 6 bases, the J end by 5 bases, with 11 bases between. There are 13 residues in the CDR3. CDR3 nucleotides: TGTGCCAGTAGCTCCTCGGGGAACAATGAGCAGTTCTTC. It encodes CASSSSGNNEQFF.